The 7 T cell receptor beta chains below all came from one sample that was sequenced in a study of cytomegalovirus exposure and HLA in healthy donors. Primers for the PCR totalled 60 Vbeta and 13 Jbeta. Here immunoSEQ multiplex PCR was the method, and the copy in TCRdb shows in-frame clones only, minus some. The sample lists some 130,000 clones, around a tenth occurring once. Specimen: PBMCs. The receptors come from a man in his forties or fifties in good health and CMV-seronegative.

This clone has a handful of counts. J is TRBJ1-1 and V is TRBV30, with D uncertain. Per the germline V gene, CDR1 is GTSNPN and CDR2 is SVGIG (reference sequence). The CDR3 is made up of 13 amino acids. The germline V and J ends were trimmed by 2 bases and 1 base, with 8 bases remaining between them. CDR3 protein: CAWSRQANTEAFF. As DNA, the CDR3 is TGTGCCTGGAGTAGGCAGGCGAACACTGAAGCTTTCTTT.

This clone has a handful of counts. The rearrangement links TRBV30 to TRBJ2-1; TRBD2 agrees at 7 bases. This CDR3 is built from 14 residues. V shed 3 bases and J 6 bases; nucleotides not matched to a gene: 8. In germline, CDR1 is GTSNPN, CDR2 SVGIG (reference sequence). The CDR3: CAWRGRGRGNEQFF. CDR3 nucleotides: TGTGCCTGGAGAGGGCGGGGGAGAGGCAATGAGCAGTTCTTC.

This clone was observed at least ten times. This chain links TRBV13 with TRBJ1-5, with a possible D match to TRBD1 (5 bases). CDR3 length: 12 amino acids. The germline V and J ends were trimmed by 6 bases and 6 bases, with 9 bases remaining between them. CDR1 and CDR2 from the germline V gene are PRHDT and FYEKMQ (reference sequence). CDR3 nucleotide sequence: TGTGCCAGCAGGCAGGGTACTCAGCCCCAGCATTTT. As protein: CASRQGTQPQHF.

This clone was counted only a few times. The chain couples TRBV28 to TRBJ1-5; D not resolved. Germline V gene sequence: CDR1 MDHEN, CDR2 SYDVKM. The V and J ends lost 2 bases and 3 bases respectively, with 5 bases between them. CDR3 length: 13 amino acids. CDR3 sequence (DNA): TGTGCCAGCAGTTTACCGGTCAATCAGCCCCAGCATTTT. Its translation: CASSLPVNQPQHF.

The table lists this clone with a few counts. The V and J genes are TRBV7-2 and TRBJ2-7, with 15 bases aligning to TRBD2. This CDR3 comprises 16 residues. Germline V gives CDR1 SGHTA, CDR2 FQGNSA. The junction had 3 bases not matched to a gene; V was cut back by 4 bases and J by 2 bases. For the CDR3, the DNA is TGTGCCAGCAGCTCCGGACTAGCGGGAGGGGCCTACGAGCAGTACTTC. Amino acids: CASSSGLAGGAYEQYF.

This clone was observed a handful of times. V usage is TRBV11-3 and J usage is TRBJ2-3, with a possible D match to TRBD2 (6 bases). The CDR3 is made up of 15 amino acids. Germline V lookup: CDR1 SGHNT, CDR2 YENEEA. Trimming shortened V by 0 bases and J by 4 bases, and 11 bases separated the two germline ends. The CDR3 loop is CASSLEGGPADTQYF. CDR3 DNA sequence: TGTGCCAGCAGCTTAGAAGGAGGGCCCGCAGATACGCAGTATTTT.

As DNA, the CDR3 is TGTGCCAGCAGATGGGACAGGGACCACGAGCAGTACTTC. Its protein product is CASRWDRDHEQYF. V and J are TRBV2 and TRBJ2-7, with 9 bases aligning to TRBD1. CDR1 is SNHLY, CDR2 FYNNEI, per germline. Trimming removed 6 bases from V and 5 bases from J; junction bases left unmatched: 5. This CDR3 spans 13 amino acids. Looking up the rest from reference TRBV2 and TRBJ2-7 gives the full variable domain: EPEVTQTPSHQVTQMGQEVILRCVPISNHLYFYWYRQILGQKVEFLVSFYNNEISEKSEIFDDQFSVERPDGSNFTLKIRSTKLEDSAMYFCASRWDRDHEQYFGPGTRLTVT.